These 14 T cell receptor beta chains were all obtained from the same sample, sequenced in a study of blood T cell repertoires in COVID-19. The method was immunoSEQ multiplex PCR; TCRdb's version includes in-frame clones alone and lacks a portion of them. This sample has about 110,000 clones, with about three quarters found just once. Sequenced input: peripheral blood. These receptors were taken from a man aged 80 or over with acute or convalescent COVID-19.

In this sample, this clone turned up once. This chain links TRBV13 with TRBJ2-1, with 11 bases identical to TRBD2. The V gene end was trimmed by 5 bases and the J gene end by 9 bases; junction bases not matched to a gene: 6. Germline CDR1 reads PRHDT; CDR2 reads FYEKMQ (reference sequence). The CDR3 extends over 14 amino acids. CDR3 amino acids: CASSHSGTSGEQFF. CDR3 sequence (DNA): TGTGCCAGCAGCCACAGCGGGACTAGCGGTGAGCAGTTCTTC.

V usage is TRBV21-1 and J usage is TRBJ2-7; TRBD2 was called by the table and not checked on the DNA. TRBV21-1 is described as a pseudogene. The CDR3 totals 13 residues. The CDR3 DNA reads as TGTGCCGGACCGGGACTAGCGGGATTCGAGCAGTACTTC. Amino acids: CAGPGLAGFEQYF.

The CDR3 here is CASSAGLVSEQFF. The CDR3 DNA is TGTGCCAGCAGCGCGGGACTAGTTAGTGAGCAGTTCTTC. V gene TRBV12-3 or TRBV12-4 combines with J gene TRBJ2-1, with TRBD2 identical over 8 bases. This CDR3 spans 13 amino acids. V lost 6 bases to trimming and J lost 9 bases; unmatched junction nucleotides: 7.

This clone has more than one count but fewer than ten. The genes are TRBV2 and TRBJ1-4, with 7 bases lining up with TRBD1. This CDR3 contains 17 residues. Germline V gives CDR1 SNHLY, CDR2 FYNNEI. Trimming cost V 1 base and J 0 bases; bases outside gene matches: 5. CDR3 in DNA: TGTGCCAGCAGTGAAGGACAGGGTCCTGCAACTAATGAAAAACTGTTTTTT. Translating gives CASSEGQGPATNEKLFF.

The chain is built from TRBV6-6 and TRBJ1-5, with TRBD1 matching 7 bases. The junction had 3 bases not matched to a gene; V was cut back by 7 bases and J by 6 bases. The CDR3 has 12 amino acids. The germline V gene encodes CDR1 MNHNY and CDR2 SVGAGI (reference sequence). The CDR3 coding sequence is TGTGCCAGCACCAGACAGGGTCAGCCCCAGCATTTT. Amino acid sequence: CASTRQGQPQHF.

The rearrangement uses TRBV6-5 and TRBJ2-3; TRBD1 aligns across 7 bases. J gave up 4 bases and V 5 bases, and 6 bases lay outside the gene matches. Germline V CDR1 and CDR2: MNHEY, SVGAGI. CDR3 length equals 14 residues. CDR3 sequence (DNA): TGTGCCAGCAGTCGCGCCCAGGGGGCAGATACGCAGTATTTT. Protein sequence: CASSRAQGADTQYF.

This clone came up a few times. The chain recombines TRBV19 with TRBJ1-4, with D perhaps TRBD1 (5 bases). With 6 bases removed from V and 2 bases from J, the gap between germline ends came to 10 bases. The length of the CDR3 is 14 residues. Per germline, CDR1 LNHDA and CDR2 SQIVND (reference sequence). CDR3: CASRRGATNEKLFF. The CDR3 DNA reads as TGTGCCAGTAGAAGGGGTGCGACTAATGAAAAACTGTTTTTT.

V gene TRBV7-8 combines with J gene TRBJ2-7; D is unresolved. V dropped 1 base and J dropped 2 bases, with 9 bases sitting between them. From germline, CDR1 is SGHVS and CDR2 FQNEAQ. The CDR3 covers 14 residues. In DNA, the CDR3 is TGTGCCAGCAGCTTAGAACGGTTTACCTACGAGCAGTACTTC. Its protein product is CASSLERFTYEQYF.

This clone appeared once. The gene calls are TRBV18 and TRBJ2-7; the match to TRBD2 covers 13 bases. The CDR3 runs 15 residues. The germline gives CDR1 KGHSH, CDR2 LQKENI. J was trimmed by 4 bases and V by 3 bases; bases with no gene match: 3. Here the CDR3 DNA reads TGTGCCAGCTCACCCGGACTAGCGGGAGTGTACGAGCAGTACTTC. Residues: CASSPGLAGVYEQYF.

The rearrangement uses TRBV5-4 and TRBJ1-4, with D possibly TRBD1 on 5 matching bases. Looked up from germline, CDR1 is SGHNT and CDR2 is YYREEE (reference sequence). V was pared by 4 bases and J by 2 bases, with 21 bases between. CDR3 length: 18 amino acids. CDR3 amino acids: CASSQNVGVSRTNEKLFF. In nucleotides, the CDR3 is TGTGCCAGCAGCCAGAATGTAGGGGTATCAAGGACTAATGAAAAACTGTTTTTT.

This rearrangement joins TRBV15 to TRBJ1-4; TRBD1 matches 7 bases. The CDR3 extends over 15 amino acids. Germline V gene lookup returns CDR1 LNHNV and CDR2 YYDKDF (reference sequence). V was pared by 1 base and J by 6 bases, with 5 bases of the junction left unmatched. CDR3 nucleotide sequence: TGTGCCACCAGCAGAGGGGGCAGGGGGGATGAAAAACTGTTTTTT. It encodes CATSRGGRGDEKLFF.

The V gene is TRBV6-5, the J gene TRBJ2-2; the match to TRBD1 covers 7 bases. This CDR3 has 14 amino acids. Germline V gives CDR1 MNHEY, CDR2 SVGAGI. The V segment lost 6 bases and the J segment 6 bases; nucleotides outside the gene matches: 7. In nucleotides, the CDR3 is TGTGCCAGCAGGCAGACAGGGAAGTCCGGGGAGCTGTTTTTT. Its protein product is CASRQTGKSGELFF.

The V and J genes are TRBV5-1 and TRBJ2-1; D not resolved. CDR3 length: 16 residues. Germline lookup yields CDR1 SGHRS and CDR2 YFSETQ. V was trimmed by 2 bases and J by 10 bases, leaving 22 bases between them. In nucleotides, the CDR3 is TGCGCCAGCAGCTTTAACATCCCACCCCCAATCCAGGAGCAGTTCTTC. It encodes CASSFNIPPPIQEQFF.

This chain connects TRBV5-1 to TRBJ2-7, with TRBD1 matching over 7 bases. The CDR3 consists of 14 residues. Germline trimming cut 0 bases from V and 3 bases from J; bases unmatched to any gene: 3. The germline V gene has CDR1 SGHRS and CDR2 YFSETQ. The CDR3 region is CASSLVGQNYEQYF. Written as DNA, the CDR3 is TGCGCCAGCAGCTTGGTGGGACAGAACTACGAGCAGTACTTC.